A single sample is the source of the 18 T cell receptor beta chains below, sequenced in a study of patients and donors after allogeneic stem cell transplantation. TCRdb re-called the RT-PCR reads with MiXCR, one entry per CDR3 protein. The data contain 150,000 to 250,000 distinct CDR3 sequences, about 40% of them seen just once; the ten biggest clones take up 30% to 35%. The sample was blood, either unsorted or a sorted T cell fraction (not recorded which). Every receptor here comes from a human donor who was either an allogeneic HSCT recipient or a stem cell or donor lymphocyte infusion donor (not recorded which). It is not recorded whose cells these are; they may come from a transplant donor.

This clonotype is medium-sized by share. The chain has TRBV19 and TRBJ2-7; no firm D call. Trimming removed 5 bases at V and 0 bases at J, with 8 bases between. The CDR3 length is 13 residues. The germline V gene has CDR1 LNHDA and CDR2 SQIVND (reference sequence). CDR3 sequence (DNA): TGTGCCAGTAGTGTCGACCTCTCCTACGAGCAGTACTTC. It codes for CASSVDLSYEQYF.

This chain uses TRBV10-3 with TRBJ2-3; D possibly corresponds to TRBD1 (6 bases). The CDR3 has 15 amino acids. CDR1 is ENHRY, CDR2 SYGVKD, per germline. V gave up 10 bases and J gave up 2 bases, with 19 bases separating them. Written as DNA, the CDR3 is TGTGCCAGCCGGGACAAAGAATTCAACACAGATACGCAGTATTTT. This encodes CASRDKEFNTDTQYF.

This clonotype was detected a few times. The rearrangement uses TRBV5-1 and TRBJ1-1; 7 nucleotides match TRBD1. This CDR3 comprises 15 residues. Germline CDR1 SGHRS, CDR2 YFSETQ. The J segment lost 5 bases and the V segment lost 4 bases, leaving 11 bases of the junction unmatched. The CDR3 DNA reads as TGCGCCAGCAGCGCGGATCCCAGGGGGGGTACTGAAGCTTTCTTT. Amino acids: CASSADPRGGTEAFF.

This clonotype was observed a handful of times. The gene calls are TRBV3-1 and TRBJ1-1, with 9 bases matching TRBD1. Trimming cost V 3 bases and J 0 bases; bases outside gene matches: 5. Looked up from germline, CDR1 is LGHDT and CDR2 is YNNKEL (reference sequence). The CDR3 loop spans 16 amino acids. In nucleotides, the CDR3 is TGTGCCAGCAGCCATGGGACAGGGAACATGAACACTGAAGCTTTCTTT. Translating it yields CASSHGTGNMNTEAFF.

This rearrangement joins TRBV2 to TRBJ2-1, with 8 bases lining up with TRBD2. After removal of 9 bases from V and 1 base from J, the junction contained 11 bases not matched to a gene. The CDR3 sequence is 16 residues long. Germline values: CDR1 SNHLY, CDR2 FYNNEI. CDR3 loop: CASTPLAGSSYNEQFF. CDR3 coding DNA: TGTGCCAGTACGCCCTTAGCGGGAAGTTCCTACAATGAGCAGTTCTTC.

The table lists this clonotype with a few counts. The V and J genes are TRBV12-3 or TRBV12-4 and TRBJ1-2, with D possibly being TRBD1 (6 bases). This CDR3 has 14 residues. With 4 bases removed from V and 4 bases from J, the gap between germline ends came to 13 bases. As DNA, the CDR3 is TGTGCCAGCAGTTCAACACAGGGTGGCTATGGCTACACCTTC. This encodes CASSSTQGGYGYTF.

Only a few counts were recorded for this clonotype. The chain couples TRBV5-5 to TRBJ2-3; tentatively, D is TRBD2 (6 bases). V was cut by 0 bases and J by 0 bases, with 8 bases left in between. The CDR3 has 15 residues. The germline gives CDR1 SGHKS, CDR2 YYEKEE (reference sequence). The CDR3 reads CASSLVSGSTDTQYF. In nucleotides, the CDR3 is TGTGCCAGCAGCTTGGTTAGCGGAAGCACAGATACGCAGTATTTT.

The V and J genes are TRBV29-1 and TRBJ2-1, with 11 bases aligning to TRBD2. The CDR3 covers 14 residues. The germline gives CDR1 SQVTM, CDR2 ANQGSEA. With V trimmed by 6 bases and J by 3 bases, 4 bases remained unmatched. The CDR3 DNA reads as TGCAGCGTCGACGGACTAGCGGGCTACAATGAGCAGTTCTTC. It specifies CSVDGLAGYNEQFF.

This clonotype was seen only a few times. V is TRBV28 and J is TRBJ2-7; TRBD2 might be the D (5 bases). The length of the CDR3 is 15 residues. Trimming took off 6 bases at V and 3 bases at J, with 18 bases between the two ends. Germline lookup yields CDR1 MDHEN and CDR2 SYDVKM. In DNA form, the CDR3 reads TGTGCCAGCAGCCCTGCTCCGGACGGGGACTACGAGCAGTACTTC. This encodes CASSPAPDGDYEQYF.

There are a few counts of this clonotype. The V gene is TRBV19, the J gene TRBJ1-5; D is undetermined. In germline, CDR1 is LNHDA, CDR2 SQIVND (reference sequence). V lost 3 bases, J lost 6 bases, and 15 bases lay in between. The length of the CDR3 is 15 residues. The CDR3 loop reads CASSIPSAGPQPQHF. The CDR3 coding sequence is TGTGCCAGTAGTATCCCTTCGGCAGGCCCTCAGCCCCAGCATTTT.

V is TRBV27 and J is TRBJ2-7, with a tentative D call TRBD2 (6 bases). Looked up from germline, CDR1 is MNHEY and CDR2 is SMNVEV (reference sequence). This CDR3 contains 13 residues. The ends were cut back, 8 bases at V and 2 bases at J, with 13 bases in the middle. The CDR3 region is CASADLATYEQYF. DNA of the CDR3: TGTGCCAGCGCCGATCTAGCGACCTACGAGCAGTACTTC.

The chain has TRBV5-6 and TRBJ2-1, with D hard to call. The ends were cut back, 4 bases at V and 6 bases at J, with 8 bases in the middle. The CDR3 contains 12 residues. Germline V gene data show CDR1 as SGHDT and CDR2 as YYEEEE. CDR3 sequence reads: CASSPGPNEQFF. The CDR3 DNA reads as TGTGCCAGCAGCCCGGGCCCCAATGAGCAGTTCTTC.

V usage is TRBV9 and J usage is TRBJ2-3; D is tentatively TRBD1 or TRBD2 (6 bases each). Germline V gives CDR1 SGDLS, CDR2 YYNGEE. V was pared by 3 bases and J by 4 bases, with 15 bases between. This CDR3 region has 15 residues. CDR3 in DNA: TGTGCCAGCAGCGCGGGTAGGGGGGTGGCAGATACGCAGTATTTT. It yields the protein CASSAGRGVADTQYF.

The V call is TRBV7-2, the J call TRBJ2-3; the match to TRBD2 covers 7 bases. This CDR3 is built from 15 residues. V shed 3 bases and J 2 bases; nucleotides not matched to a gene: 5. The germline V gene encodes CDR1 SGHTA and CDR2 FQGNSA. The CDR3 DNA follows: TGTGCCAGCAGCTTCCGGGACTACCACACAGATACGCAGTATTTT. Its protein product is CASSFRDYHTDTQYF.

Written as DNA, the CDR3 is TGTGCCAGCAGCTTCTCACGCCGGGGGGGACGATCCTACAATGAGCAGTTCTTC. Translation gives CASSFSRRGGRSYNEQFF. This sequence joins TRBV11-1 and TRBJ2-1; 8 bases line up with TRBD2. Germline V lookup: CDR1 SGHAT, CDR2 FQDESV (reference sequence). V dropped 3 bases and J dropped 1; count of bases not matched to a gene: 11. The CDR3 is 18 amino acids. The whole variable domain, remainder taken from reference TRBV11-1 and TRBJ2-1, is EAEVAQSPRYKITEKSQAVAFWCDPISGHATLYWYRQILGQGPELLVQFQDESVVDDSQLPKDRFSAERLKGVDSTLKIQPAELGDSAMYLCASSFSRRGGRSYNEQFFGPGTRLTVL.

The chain carries TRBV6-5 and TRBJ2-1; 11 bases are shared with TRBD2. V was pared by 4 bases and J by 7 bases, with 6 bases of the junction left unmatched. Looked up from germline, CDR1 is MNHEY and CDR2 is SVGAGI. The CDR3 contains 15 residues. The CDR3 DNA follows: TGTGCCAGCAGTTCCCTAGCGGGAGGAGGGAATGAGCAGTTCTTC. Amino acid sequence: CASSSLAGGGNEQFF.

This clonotype was detected a few times. V gene TRBV20-1 combines with J gene TRBJ1-5; 7 bases match TRBD1. The ends lost 7 bases at V and 4 bases at J; junction bases unmatched: 7. This CDR3 is 13 amino acids long. Germline V gives CDR1 DFQATT, CDR2 SNEGSKA (reference sequence). For the CDR3, the DNA is TGCAGTGGCCGGGACAGCGATAATCAGCCCCAGCATTTT. This codes for CSGRDSDNQPQHF.

The genes are TRBV9 and TRBJ1-2, with D maybe TRBD1 (5 bases). V was shortened by 0 bases and J by 8 bases, with 11 bases between the two germline ends. The CDR3 length is 13 residues. CDR1 and CDR2 (germline): SGDLS, YYNGEE. The CDR3 spells CASSVGGTYGYTF. Written as DNA, the CDR3 is TGTGCCAGCAGCGTAGGGGGGACCTACGGCTACACCTTC.